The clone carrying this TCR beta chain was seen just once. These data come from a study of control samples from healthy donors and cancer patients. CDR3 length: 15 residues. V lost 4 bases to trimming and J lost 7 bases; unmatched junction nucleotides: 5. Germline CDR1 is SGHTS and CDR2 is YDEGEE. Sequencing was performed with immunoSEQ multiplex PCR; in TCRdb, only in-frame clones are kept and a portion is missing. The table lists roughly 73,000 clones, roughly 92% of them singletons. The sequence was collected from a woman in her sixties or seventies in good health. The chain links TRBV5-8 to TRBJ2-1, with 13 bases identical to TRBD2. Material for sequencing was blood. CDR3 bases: TGTGCCAGCAGCCTAAGGACTAGCGGGAGTAATGAGCAGTTCTTC. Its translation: CASSLRTSGSNEQFF.